This T cell receptor beta chain stems from a study of early T cells in non-severe SARS-CoV-2 infection. Study-level background: Bulk RNA isolated from unsorted whole blood underwent sequencing; chains were not paired. General observations from the study: There was a bias toward anti-spike CD8 responses in VDJdb matching, which missed private and CD4 specificities.

Each single cDNA molecule received a unique molecular identifier. TCRdb re-called the 5' RACE reads with MiXCR, one entry per CDR3 protein. The sample has approximately 85,000 distinct CDR3 sequences, 10% to 15% seen once. The length of the CDR3 is 14 residues. CDR1 LNHDA and CDR2 SQIVND come from the germline V gene (reference sequence). Trimming removed 8 bases at V and 0 bases at J, with 11 bases between. Remarks on this clonotype: The target antigen is unknown.

V usage is TRBV19 and J usage is TRBJ1-5; maybe TRBD1 (5 bases). The sequenced material came from whole blood. The clonotype originates from an adult who was a healthcare worker with PCR-confirmed SARS-CoV-2 infection or an uninfected control (not recorded which). The CDR3 region has the DNA TGTGCCAGTTGGCAGGGTTATAGCAATCAGCCCCAGCATTTT. This translates into CASWQGYSNQPQHF. The whole variable domain, remainder taken from reference TRBV19 and TRBJ1-5, is DGGITQSPKYLFRKEGQNVTLSCEQNLNHDAMYWYRQDPGQGLRLIYYSQIVNDFQKGDIAEGYSVSREKKESFPLTVTSAQKNPTAFYLCASWQGYSNQPQHFGDGTRLSIL.